This T cell receptor (beta chain) was documented in a study of identical twins. V lost 4 bases and J 3 bases, leaving 13 bases between the germline ends. CDR1 and CDR2 (germline): MNHEY, SVGAGI. The CDR3 spans 14 residues. TCRdb reprocessed the 5' RACE reads with MiXCR, giving one entry per CDR3 protein. The data show around 960,000 distinct CDR3 sequences, with over 9% seen just once and around 1.6% held by the top ten. The same data also contributed to another study, on yellow fever vaccine responses in identical twins.

V gene TRBV6-5 combines with J gene TRBJ2-7; tentatively, D is TRBD1 (6 bases). The specimen sequenced was PBMCs. This TCR came from a woman aged 18-35 years in good health. CDR3 sequence: CASSSAGANYEQYF. The DNA of the CDR3 is TGTGCCAGCAGTTCCGCAGGGGCCAACTACGAGCAGTACTTC.